A selection of T cell receptor beta chains follows, all from one sample in a study of cytomegalovirus exposure and HLA in healthy donors. The method was immunoSEQ multiplex PCR; TCRdb's version includes in-frame clones alone and lacks a portion of them. Here the sample spans 190,000 or so clones, about four fifths being singletons. The specimen sequenced was PBMCs. Every receptor here comes from a woman aged 45-60 years in good health and CMV-seropositive. Each CDR3 is given with its conserved first and last residue. Fields, in order: D gene, J gene, V gene, clone size, CDR3 protein, CDR3 DNA. A D gene is named only where the DNA matches it firmly. Rows may omit the clone size; those that give it use once, few, many or a size class.

>TRBD2|TRBJ2-1|TRBV27|-
CASSFISSGGYNEQFF
TGTGCCAGCAGTTTTATCAGTAGCGGGGGGTACAATGAGCAGTTCTTC
>-|TRBJ1-4|TRBV4-2|-
CASSRRAGSEKLFF
TGTGCCAGCAGCCGACGGGCTGGGAGTGAAAAACTGTTTTTT
>-|TRBJ2-7|TRBV30|once
CAWSVSGSGLPHEQYF
TGTGCCTGGAGTGTATCTGGATCTGGACTACCCCACGAGCAGTACTTC
>-|TRBJ2-7|TRBV4-1|once
CASSQVGQAKPDEQYF
TGCGCCAGCAGCCAAGTCGGCCAGGCCAAACCCGACGAGCAGTACTTC
>TRBD1|TRBJ2-7|TRBV23-1|-
CASSQSPGQRLYEQYF
TGCGCCAGCAGTCAGAGCCCGGGACAGCGACTCTACGAGCAGTACTTC
>-|TRBJ2-7|TRBV5-4|few
CASSLGLPSSYEQYF
TGTGCCAGCAGCTTGGGACTCCCCAGCTCCTACGAGCAGTACTTC
>-|TRBJ1-5|TRBV4-3|-
CASSQDPGMMGNQPQHF
TGCGCCAGCAGCCAAGATCCGGGGATGATGGGCAATCAGCCCCAGCATTTT
>-|TRBJ1-3|TRBV5-4|-
CASSSFLAGSGNTIYF
TGTGCCAGCAGCTCATTTTTGGCAGGGTCTGGAAACACCATATATTTT
>-|TRBJ1-2|TRBV4-2|-
CASSLDLGANYGYTF
TGTGCCAGCAGCCTCGACCTCGGAGCTAACTATGGCTACACCTTC
>-|TRBJ1-2|TRBV28|-
CASSYSWAYGYTF
TGTGCCAGCAGCTACTCTTGGGCCTATGGCTACACCTTC
>TRBD2|TRBJ2-3|TRBV9|few
CASSVVSGEGKQYF
TGTGCCAGCAGCGTAGTCAGCGGGGAGGGGAAGCAGTATTTT
>-|TRBJ1-5|TRBV9|-
CASSGTGSGNQPQHF
TGTGCCAGCAGCGGAACAGGGTCTGGCAATCAGCCCCAGCATTTT
>TRBD1|TRBJ1-2|TRBV5-4|-
CASSPGTGTGNNYGYTF
TGTGCCAGCAGCCCCGGCACCGGGACAGGGAACAACTATGGCTACACCTTC
>-|TRBJ2-7|TRBV6-1|few
CASRNRGSGSYEQYF
TGTGCCAGCCGTAATCGGGGTAGCGGATCCTACGAGCAGTACTTC
>-|TRBJ1-1|TRBV7-2|-
CASSRDRNTEAFF
TGTGCCAGCAGCAGAGACAGAAACACTGAAGCTTTCTTT
>TRBD1|TRBJ2-7|TRBV5-5|-
CASSLMGQSFYEQYF
TGTGCCAGCAGCTTAATGGGACAGAGTTTCTACGAGCAGTACTTC
>TRBD1|TRBJ2-5|TRBV5-1|-
CASSRAGGQETQYF
TGCGCCAGCAGTCGGGCAGGGGGCCAAGAGACCCAGTACTTC
>-|TRBJ1-1|TRBV4-2|-
CASSQGAGRYTEAFF
TGTGCCAGCAGCCAAGGGGCAGGGAGGTACACTGAAGCTTTCTTT
>TRBD1|TRBJ1-1|TRBV5-6|-
CASSPLPGQMNTEAFF
TGTGCCAGCAGCCCGCTTCCGGGACAGATGAACACTGAAGCTTTCTTT
>TRBD1|TRBJ2-7|TRBV27|-
CASSNRQGAGYEQYF
TGTGCCAGCAGCAACCGACAGGGGGCCGGCTACGAGCAGTACTTC
>-|TRBJ1-2|TRBV7-9|few
CASSLAPGIYGYTF
TGTGCCAGCAGCTTAGCGCCGGGGATCTATGGCTACACCTTC
>TRBD1|TRBJ2-1|TRBV18|-
CASSPLSGDSSYNEQFF
TGTGCCAGCTCACCACTCTCTGGGGACAGCTCCTACAATGAGCAGTTCTTC
>TRBD1|TRBJ2-1|TRBV9|-
CASSQGVGEQFF
TGTGCCAGCAGCCAGGGGGTTGGTGAGCAGTTCTTC
>TRBD1|TRBJ1-5|TRBV7-2|once
CASSFTGVNQPQHF
TGTGCCAGCAGCTTCACAGGGGTGAATCAGCCCCAGCATTTT
>-|TRBJ1-2|TRBV11-2|-
CASKTQSGGRDYGYTF
TGTGCCAGCAAAACCCAGTCCGGCGGCAGGGACTATGGCTACACCTTC
>TRBD1|TRBJ2-1|TRBV5-8|-
CASSSTTGGRYNEQFF
TGTGCCAGCAGCTCAACTACAGGGGGGAGATACAATGAGCAGTTCTTC
>-|TRBJ2-2|TRBV5-1|-
CASSPAGGELFF
TGCGCCAGCAGTCCAGCGGGCGGGGAGCTGTTTTTT
>-|TRBJ1-2|TRBV14|-
CASSPGRDYGYTF
TGTGCCAGCAGCCCGGGGAGGGACTATGGCTACACCTTC
>-|TRBJ1-1|TRBV4-1|-
CASSQGKDFSEAFF
TGCGCCAGCAGCCAAGGGAAGGACTTCTCTGAAGCTTTCTTT
>-|TRBJ2-2|TRBV5-1|-
CASENGGLANTGELFF
TGCGCCAGCGAAAACGGGGGGCTCGCGAACACCGGGGAGCTGTTTTTT
>-|TRBJ2-5|TRBV11-1|-
CASSLGSVRETQYF
TGTGCCAGCAGCTTAGGATCAGTACGAGAGACCCAGTACTTC
>-|TRBJ1-2|TRBV2|-
CASIRTWLDFRLDGYTF
TGTGCCAGCATCAGAACCTGGTTGGACTTTCGCCTCGATGGCTACACCTTC
>-|TRBJ1-2|TRBV2|-
CASSGPFGYTF
TGTGCCAGCAGTGGTCCCTTTGGCTACACCTTC
>-|TRBJ2-3|TRBV2|-
CASSQIWPSTDTQYF
TGTGCCAGCAGTCAAATTTGGCCTAGCACAGATACGCAGTATTTT
>TRBD1|TRBJ2-1|TRBV6-1|-
CASSVGTGSYNEQFF
TGTGCCAGCAGTGTCGGGACAGGATCATACAATGAGCAGTTCTTC
>TRBD2|TRBJ2-3|TRBV10-3|-
CAISGIWRGGDTDTQYF
TGTGCCATCAGTGGTATATGGCGGGGGGGAGACACAGATACGCAGTATTTT
>-|TRBJ1-4|TRBV7-6|-
CASSSYPPNQGSTNEKLFF
TGTGCCAGCAGCTCTTACCCCCCTAACCAGGGCTCGACTAATGAAAAACTGTTTTTT
>-|TRBJ2-7|TRBV5-1|once
CASSLTRSAGSYEQYF
TGCGCCAGCAGCTTGACCAGATCCGCCGGGAGCTACGAGCAGTACTTC
>-|TRBJ1-2|TRBV7-2|once
CASSLGGRGNYGYTF
TGTGCCAGCAGCTTAGGGGGCAGGGGTAACTATGGCTACACCTTC
>-|TRBJ1-3|TRBV6-1|-
CASTLDPGSGNTIYF
TGTGCCAGCACTCTAGACCCAGGGTCTGGAAACACCATATATTTT
>-|TRBJ1-2|TRBV6-1|once
CASSGNRGNYGYTF
TGTGCCAGCAGTGGCAACCGGGGTAACTATGGCTACACCTTC
>-|TRBJ1-5|TRBV4-3|-
CASSQDLGSGVSNQPQHF
TGCGCCAGCAGCCAAGATCTGGGGTCAGGGGTTAGCAATCAGCCCCAGCATTTT
>TRBD1|TRBJ2-3|TRBV5-1|-
CASSGADRALGPDTQYF
TGCGCCAGCAGCGGGGCCGACAGGGCCCTGGGTCCAGATACGCAGTATTTT
>-|TRBJ1-4|TRBV7-9|-
CASRSGFNEKLFF
TGTGCCAGCAGGTCAGGTTTTAATGAAAAACTGTTTTTT
>-|TRBJ2-5|TRBV27|-
CASSLSGETQYF
TGTGCCAGCAGTTTATCTGGCGAGACCCAGTACTTC
>TRBD1|TRBJ2-6|TRBV4-1|-
CASSQDRGPSGANVLTF
TGCGCCAGCAGCCAAGACAGGGGGCCCTCTGGGGCCAACGTCCTGACTTTC
>TRBD1|TRBJ2-7|TRBV7-6|-
CASSWDRVPYEQYF
TGTGCCAGCAGCTGGGACAGGGTGCCCTACGAGCAGTACTTC